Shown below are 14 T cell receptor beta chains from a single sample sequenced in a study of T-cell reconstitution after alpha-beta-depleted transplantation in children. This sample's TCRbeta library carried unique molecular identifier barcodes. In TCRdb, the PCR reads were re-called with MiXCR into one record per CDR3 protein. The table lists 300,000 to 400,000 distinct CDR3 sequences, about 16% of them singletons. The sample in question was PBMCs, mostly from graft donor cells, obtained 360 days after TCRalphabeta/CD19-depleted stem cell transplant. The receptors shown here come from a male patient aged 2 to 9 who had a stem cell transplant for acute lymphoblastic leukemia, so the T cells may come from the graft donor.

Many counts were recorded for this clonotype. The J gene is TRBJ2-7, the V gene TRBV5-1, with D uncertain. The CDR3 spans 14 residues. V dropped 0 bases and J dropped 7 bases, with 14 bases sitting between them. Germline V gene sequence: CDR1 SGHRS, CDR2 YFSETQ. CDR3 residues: CASSLALGMEEQYF. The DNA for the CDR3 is TGCGCCAGCAGCTTGGCCCTAGGGATGGAGGAGCAGTACTTC.

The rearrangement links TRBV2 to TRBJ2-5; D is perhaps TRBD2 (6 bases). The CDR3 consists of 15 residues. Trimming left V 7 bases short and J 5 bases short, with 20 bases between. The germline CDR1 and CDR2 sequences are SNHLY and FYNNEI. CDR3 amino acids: CASTQHRAGRETQYF. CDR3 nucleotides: TGTGCCAGCACCCAACACCGGGCAGGGAGGGAGACCCAGTACTTC. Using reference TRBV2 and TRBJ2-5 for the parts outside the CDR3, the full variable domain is EPEVTQTPSHQVTQMGQEVILRCVPISNHLYFYWYRQILGQKVEFLVSFYNNEISEKSEIFDDQFSVERPDGSNFTLKIRSTKLEDSAMYFCASTQHRAGRETQYFGPGTRLLVL.

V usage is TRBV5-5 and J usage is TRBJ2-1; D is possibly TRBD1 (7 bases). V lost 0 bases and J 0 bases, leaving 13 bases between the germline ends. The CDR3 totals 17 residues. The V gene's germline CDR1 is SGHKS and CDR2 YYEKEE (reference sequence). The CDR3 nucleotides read TGTGCCAGCAGCTTGGTGGGGGGACAGAGCTCCTACAATGAGCAGTTCTTC. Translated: CASSLVGGQSSYNEQFF.

The CDR3 region has the DNA TGTGCCAGCAGCGTAGTTGGTATCTCCTACAATGAGCAGTTCTTC. Translated, it gives CASSVVGISYNEQFF. The rearrangement joins TRBV9 to TRBJ2-1; no clear D. Germline CDR1 and CDR2: SGDLS and YYNGEE. This CDR3 has 15 residues. V lost 0 bases and J lost 0, with 7 bases in between.

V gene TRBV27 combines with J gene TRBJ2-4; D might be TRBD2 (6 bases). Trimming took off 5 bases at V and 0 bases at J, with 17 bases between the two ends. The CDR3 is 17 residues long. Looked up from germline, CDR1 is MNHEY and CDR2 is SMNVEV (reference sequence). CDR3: CASSPRWEARAKNIQYF. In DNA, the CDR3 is TGTGCCAGCAGTCCTCGATGGGAGGCACGAGCCAAAAACATTCAGTACTTC.

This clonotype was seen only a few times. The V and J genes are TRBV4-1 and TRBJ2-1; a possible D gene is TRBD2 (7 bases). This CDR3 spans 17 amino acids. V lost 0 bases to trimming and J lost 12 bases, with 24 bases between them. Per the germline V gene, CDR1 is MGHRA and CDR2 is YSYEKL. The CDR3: CASSQEGGALELGGQFF. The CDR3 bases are TGCGCCAGCAGCCAAGAGGGAGGGGCTCTCGAATTAGGGGGGCAGTTCTTC.

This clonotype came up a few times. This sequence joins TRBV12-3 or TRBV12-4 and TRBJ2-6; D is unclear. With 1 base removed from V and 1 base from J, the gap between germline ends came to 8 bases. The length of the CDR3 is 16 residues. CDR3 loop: CASSLEFRSGANVLTF. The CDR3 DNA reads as TGTGCCAGCAGTTTAGAATTCAGGTCTGGGGCCAACGTCCTGACTTTC.

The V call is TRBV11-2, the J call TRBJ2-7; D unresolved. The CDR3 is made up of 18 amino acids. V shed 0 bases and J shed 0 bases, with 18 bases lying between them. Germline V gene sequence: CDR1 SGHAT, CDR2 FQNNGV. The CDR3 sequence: CASSLEATHYGISYEQYF. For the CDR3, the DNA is TGTGCCAGCAGCTTAGAGGCTACTCACTATGGGATCTCCTACGAGCAGTACTTC.

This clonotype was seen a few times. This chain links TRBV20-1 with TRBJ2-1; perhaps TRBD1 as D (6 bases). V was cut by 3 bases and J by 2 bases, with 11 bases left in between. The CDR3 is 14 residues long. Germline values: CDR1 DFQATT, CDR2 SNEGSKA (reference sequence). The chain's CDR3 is CSASPNRAYNEQFF. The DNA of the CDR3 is TGCAGTGCTAGCCCAAACAGGGCCTACAATGAGCAGTTCTTC.

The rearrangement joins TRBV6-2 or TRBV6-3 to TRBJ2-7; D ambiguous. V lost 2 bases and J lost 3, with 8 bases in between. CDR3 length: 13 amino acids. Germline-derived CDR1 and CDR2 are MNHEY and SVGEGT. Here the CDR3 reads CASSYLRSYEQYF. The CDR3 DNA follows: TGTGCCAGCAGTTACCTGCGAAGCTACGAGCAGTACTTC.

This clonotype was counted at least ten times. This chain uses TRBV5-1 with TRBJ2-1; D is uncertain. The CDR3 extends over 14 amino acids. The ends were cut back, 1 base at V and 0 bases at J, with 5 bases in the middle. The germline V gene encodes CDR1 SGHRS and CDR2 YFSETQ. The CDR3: CASSLMGSYNEQFF. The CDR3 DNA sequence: TGCGCCAGCAGCTTGATGGGCTCCTACAATGAGCAGTTCTTC.

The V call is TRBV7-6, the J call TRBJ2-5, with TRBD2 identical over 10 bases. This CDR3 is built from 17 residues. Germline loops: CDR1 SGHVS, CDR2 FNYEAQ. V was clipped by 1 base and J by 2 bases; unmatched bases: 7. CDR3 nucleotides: TGTGCCAGCAGCTTAGGGCCGGGACTAGCGCTTCAAGAGACCCAGTACTTC. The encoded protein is CASSLGPGLALQETQYF.

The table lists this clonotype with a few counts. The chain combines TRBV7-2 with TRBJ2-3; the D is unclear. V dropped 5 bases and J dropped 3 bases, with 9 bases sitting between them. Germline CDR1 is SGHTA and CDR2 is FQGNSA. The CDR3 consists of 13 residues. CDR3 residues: CASSATPTDTQYF. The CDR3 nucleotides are TGTGCCAGCAGCGCTACGCCAACAGATACGCAGTATTTT.

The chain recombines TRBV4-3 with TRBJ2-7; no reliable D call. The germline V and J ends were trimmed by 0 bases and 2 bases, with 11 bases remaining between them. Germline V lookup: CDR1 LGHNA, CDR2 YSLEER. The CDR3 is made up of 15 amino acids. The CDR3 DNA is TGCGCCAGCAGCCAAGATTGGAAGCTTCCCTACGAGCAGTACTTC. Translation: CASSQDWKLPYEQYF.